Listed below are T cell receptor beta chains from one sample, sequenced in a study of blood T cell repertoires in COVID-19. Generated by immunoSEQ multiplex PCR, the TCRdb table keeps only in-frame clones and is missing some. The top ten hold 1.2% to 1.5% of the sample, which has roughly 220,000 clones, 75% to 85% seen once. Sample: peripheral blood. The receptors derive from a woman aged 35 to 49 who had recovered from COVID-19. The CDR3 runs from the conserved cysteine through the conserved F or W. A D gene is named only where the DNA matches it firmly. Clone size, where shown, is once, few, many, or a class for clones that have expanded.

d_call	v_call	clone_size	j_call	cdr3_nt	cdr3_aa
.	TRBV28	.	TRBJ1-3	TGTGCCAGCAGTTTAACGGGAGGAAACACCATATATTTT	CASSLTGGNTIYF
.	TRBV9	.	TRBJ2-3	TGTGCCAGCAGCGTAGATTCCGGTCGTAGCACAGATACGCAGTATTTT	CASSVDSGRSTDTQYF
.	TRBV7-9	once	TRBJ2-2	TGTGCCAGCAGCTCCGGGACACTGAACACCGGGGAGCTGTTTTTT	CASSSGTLNTGELFF
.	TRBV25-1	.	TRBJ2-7	TGTGCCAGCAGTGGGGACAACTCCTACGAGCAGTACTTC	CASSGDNSYEQYF
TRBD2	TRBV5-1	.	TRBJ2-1	TGCGCCAGCAGCCGGGAGGGGCGGGAATCCTACAATGAGCAGTTCTTC	CASSREGRESYNEQFF
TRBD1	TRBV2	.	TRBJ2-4	TGTGCCAGCAGCTTAACAGGGGCGAAAGCCAAAAACATTCAGTACTTC	CASSLTGAKAKNIQYF
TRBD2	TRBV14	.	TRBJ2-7	TGTGCCAGCTATCTGACTAGCGGGTACGAGCAGTACTTC	CASYLTSGYEQYF
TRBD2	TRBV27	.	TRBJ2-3	TGTGCGAGTGGGACCGGGACTAGCGATGGAGATACGCAGTATTTT	CASGTGTSDGDTQYF
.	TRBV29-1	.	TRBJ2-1	TGCAGCGTGTTCAAACTAGCAACCAATGAGCAGTTCTTC	CSVFKLATNEQFF
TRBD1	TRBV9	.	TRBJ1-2	TGTGCCTTATCCGCCCCGACAGGGGGCGAATTCTACGGCTACACCTTC	CALSAPTGGEFYGYTF
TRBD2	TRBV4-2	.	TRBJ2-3	TGTGCCAGCAGCCAAGGAGGTACTGCTAGCGGGGGGCCTAGCACAGATACGCAGTATTTT	CASSQGGTASGGPSTDTQYF
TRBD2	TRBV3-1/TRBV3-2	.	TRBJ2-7	TGTGCCAGCAGCCGACAGACTAGCGGGGAGTCCTACGAGCAGTACTTC	CASSRQTSGESYEQYF
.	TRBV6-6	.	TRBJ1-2	TGTGCCAGCAGTGCTATGGCTAACTATGGCTACACCTTC	CASSAMANYGYTF
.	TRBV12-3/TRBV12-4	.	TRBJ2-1	TGTGCCAGCAGTCACACGACTAGTAATGAGCAGTTCTTC	CASSHTTSNEQFF
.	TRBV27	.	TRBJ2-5	TGTGCCAGCAGACCTAGGGGGGAGACCCAGTACTTC	CASRPRGETQYF
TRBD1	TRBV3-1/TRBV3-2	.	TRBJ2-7	TGTGCCAGCAGCCCACCGCCTTGGACAGGGGGGGACTACGAGCAGTACTTC	CASSPPPWTGGDYEQYF
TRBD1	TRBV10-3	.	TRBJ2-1	TGTGCCATCAATAAAGGTAGGACAGGGAGGCATGAGCAGTTCTTC	CAINKGRTGRHEQFF
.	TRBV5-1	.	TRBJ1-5	TGCGCCAGCAGGGTGGGGCCGGATAAGACGCCCCAGCATTTT	CASRVGPDKTPQHF
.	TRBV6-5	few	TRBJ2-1	TGTGCCAGCGGCTCGACAGGTAATCCTGAGCAGTTCTTC	CASGSTGNPEQFF
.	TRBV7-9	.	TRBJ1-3	TGTGCCAGCAGCTGGGGGGGCGGTTACTCTGGAAACACCATATATTTT	CASSWGGGYSGNTIYF
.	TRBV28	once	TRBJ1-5	TGTGCCAGCAGTTACGGACGGGGGTCCGGCCGCAATCAGCCCCAGCATTTT	CASSYGRGSGRNQPQHF
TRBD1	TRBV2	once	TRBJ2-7	TGTGCCAGCAGTGAGGACAGGGGAGGGTCCTACGAGCAGTACTTC	CASSEDRGGSYEQYF
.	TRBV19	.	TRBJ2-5	TGTGCCAGTAGTATGATGGAGGAAGAGACCCAGTACTTC	CASSMMEEETQYF
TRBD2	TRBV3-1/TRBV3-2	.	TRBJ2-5	TGTGCCAGCAGCCCTAGCGGGGGGCAGGGCAGGGAGACCCAGTACTTC	CASSPSGGQGRETQYF
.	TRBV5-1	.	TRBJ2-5	TGCGCCAGCAGCTTGGGGGGAGTCTCAGAGACCCAGTACTTC	CASSLGGVSETQYF
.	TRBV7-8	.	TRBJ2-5	TGTGCCAGCAGCTCCCGGGACATGAAGACCCAGTACTTC	CASSSRDMKTQYF